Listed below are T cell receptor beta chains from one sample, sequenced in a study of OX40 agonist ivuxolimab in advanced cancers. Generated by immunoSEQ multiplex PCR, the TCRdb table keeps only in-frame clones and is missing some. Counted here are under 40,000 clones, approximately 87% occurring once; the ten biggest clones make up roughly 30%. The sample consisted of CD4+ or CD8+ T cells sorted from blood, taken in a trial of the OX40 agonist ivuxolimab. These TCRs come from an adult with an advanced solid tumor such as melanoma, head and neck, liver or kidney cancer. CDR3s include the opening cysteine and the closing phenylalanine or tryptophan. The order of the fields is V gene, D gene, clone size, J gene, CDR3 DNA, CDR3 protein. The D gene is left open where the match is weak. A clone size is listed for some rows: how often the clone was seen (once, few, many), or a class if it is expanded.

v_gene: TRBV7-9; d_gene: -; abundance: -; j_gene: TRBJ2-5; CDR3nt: TGTGCCAGCAGCCCACCCCTGGCAGGGCCACAAGAGACCCAGTACTTC; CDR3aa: CASSPPLAGPQETQYF
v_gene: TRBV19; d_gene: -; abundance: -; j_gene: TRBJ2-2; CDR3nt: TGTGCCACACGCAAAGGGAACACCGGGGAGCTGTTTTTT; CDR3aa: CATRKGNTGELFF
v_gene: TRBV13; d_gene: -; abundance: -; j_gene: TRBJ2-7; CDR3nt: TGTGCCAGCAGCACACGAGGGTCGCCTACCTACGAGCAGTACTTC; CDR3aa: CASSTRGSPTYEQYF
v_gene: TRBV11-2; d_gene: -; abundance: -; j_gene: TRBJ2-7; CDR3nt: TGTGCCAGCAGCAAAGCAAGGAAACAGTACTTC; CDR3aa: CASSKARKQYF
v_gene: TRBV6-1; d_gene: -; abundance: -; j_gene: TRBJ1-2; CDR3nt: TGTGCCAGCAGGGGGGTGGCAGGCGAAAACTATGGCTACACCTTC; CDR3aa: CASRGVAGENYGYTF
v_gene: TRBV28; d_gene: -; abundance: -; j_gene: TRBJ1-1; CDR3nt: TGTGCCAGCAGTTTTTACGGGGGTAACACTGAAGCTTTCTTT; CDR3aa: CASSFYGGNTEAFF
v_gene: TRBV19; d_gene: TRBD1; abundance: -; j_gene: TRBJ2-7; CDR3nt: TGTGCCAGTAGTACCGCCCCGGGACAGCTCTACGAGCAGTACTTC; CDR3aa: CASSTAPGQLYEQYF
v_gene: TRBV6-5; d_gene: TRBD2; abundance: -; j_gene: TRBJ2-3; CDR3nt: TGTGCCAGCAGGCCACCGGGGGGGCGGACAGATACGCAGTATTTT; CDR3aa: CASRPPGGRTDTQYF
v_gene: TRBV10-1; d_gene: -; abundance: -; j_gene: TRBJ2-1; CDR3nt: TGCGCCAGCAGTGAGTCGATTTCCTGGACTTACAATGAGCAGTTCTTC; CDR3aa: CASSESISWTYNEQFF
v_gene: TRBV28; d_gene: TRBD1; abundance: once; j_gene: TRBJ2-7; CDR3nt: TGTGCCAGCAGAACCTACTTCCGGGACAGGGGGCCTAGGGAGTACTTC; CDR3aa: CASRTYFRDRGPREYF
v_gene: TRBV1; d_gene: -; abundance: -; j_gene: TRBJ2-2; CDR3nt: TGCACCAGCAGCCCGGGACTAGCGGGGGGGCATCAGCCCGGGGAGCTGTTTTTT; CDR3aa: CTSSPGLAGGHQPGELFF
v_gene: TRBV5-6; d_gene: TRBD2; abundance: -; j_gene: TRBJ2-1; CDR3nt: TGTGCCAGCAGCTTCACTAGCGGGACTAGGGATGAGCAGTTCTTC; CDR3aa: CASSFTSGTRDEQFF
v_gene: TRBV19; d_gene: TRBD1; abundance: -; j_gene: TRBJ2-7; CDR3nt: TGTGCCAGTACTCCTACGACAGGGGAAGCCTACGAGCAGTACTTC; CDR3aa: CASTPTTGEAYEQYF
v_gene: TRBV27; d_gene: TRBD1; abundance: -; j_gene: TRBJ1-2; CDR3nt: TGTGCCAGCAGTTCAGGACAGGGGTTCTATGGCTACACCTTC; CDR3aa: CASSSGQGFYGYTF
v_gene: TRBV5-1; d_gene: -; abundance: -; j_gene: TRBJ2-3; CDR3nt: TGCGCCAGCAGCGGGGATGGCTACAGAGGAGATACGCAGTATTTT; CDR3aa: CASSGDGYRGDTQYF
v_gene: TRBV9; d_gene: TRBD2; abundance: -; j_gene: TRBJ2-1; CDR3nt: TGTGCCAGCAGCGTAGGGGGTGGACTAGCGGGAGTCAATGAGCAGTTCTTC; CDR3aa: CASSVGGGLAGVNEQFF
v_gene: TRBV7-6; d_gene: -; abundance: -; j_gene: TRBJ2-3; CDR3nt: TGTGCCAGCAGCTCGCCTGGCCCGGGACTTAACACAGATACGCAGTATTTT; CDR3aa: CASSSPGPGLNTDTQYF
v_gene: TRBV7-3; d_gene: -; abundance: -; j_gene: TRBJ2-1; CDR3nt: TGTGCCAGCAGCTTCTCGATTAGGGACGGGCTGAATGAGCAGTTCTTC; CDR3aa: CASSFSIRDGLNEQFF
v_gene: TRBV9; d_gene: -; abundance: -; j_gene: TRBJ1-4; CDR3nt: TGTGCCAGCAGCGTAGACCCCGACTTTGGCGAAAAACTGTTTTTT; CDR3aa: CASSVDPDFGEKLFF
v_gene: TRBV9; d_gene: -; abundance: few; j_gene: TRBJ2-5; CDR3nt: TGTGCCAGCAGCGTAGACGGGGCGGGGCAAGAGACCCAGTACTTC; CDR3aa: CASSVDGAGQETQYF
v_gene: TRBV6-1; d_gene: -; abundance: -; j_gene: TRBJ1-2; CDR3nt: TGTGCCAGCAGGGGGGAGATGGACGGGAACTATGGCTACACCTTC; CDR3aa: CASRGEMDGNYGYTF
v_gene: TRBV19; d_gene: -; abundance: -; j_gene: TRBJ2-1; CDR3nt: TGTGCCAGTAGTATAGCACAGGGCGCCTACAATGAGCAGTTCTTC; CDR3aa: CASSIAQGAYNEQFF
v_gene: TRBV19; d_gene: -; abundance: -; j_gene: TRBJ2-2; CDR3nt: TGTGCCAGTAGTTGGGGAGTTAACACCGGGGAGCTGTTTTTT; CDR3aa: CASSWGVNTGELFF
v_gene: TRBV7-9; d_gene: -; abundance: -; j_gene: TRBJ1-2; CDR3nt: TGTGCCAGCAGCTTAGGGGTCCATGGCTACACCTTC; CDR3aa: CASSLGVHGYTF
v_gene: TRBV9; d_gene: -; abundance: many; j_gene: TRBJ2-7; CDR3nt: TGTGCCAGCAGCTCGACAGCTTCCTACGAGCAGTACTTC; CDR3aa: CASSSTASYEQYF
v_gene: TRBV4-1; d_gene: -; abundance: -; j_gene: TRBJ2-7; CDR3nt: TGCGCCAGCAGCCATGGGGACTACGAGCAGTACTTC; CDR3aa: CASSHGDYEQYF
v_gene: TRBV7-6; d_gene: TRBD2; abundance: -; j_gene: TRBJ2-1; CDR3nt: TGTGCCAGCAGCTACGACTCTGGCGGGGGAATTGAGGAGCAGTTCTTC; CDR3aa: CASSYDSGGGIEEQFF
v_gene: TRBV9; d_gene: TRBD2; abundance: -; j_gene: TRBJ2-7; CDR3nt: TGTGCCAGCAGCCCAGGCGGGGGGGCTTCGGACGAGCAGTACTTC; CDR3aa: CASSPGGGASDEQYF